The source of this TCR beta chain is a study of T-cell reconstitution after alpha-beta-depleted transplantation in children. Trimming removed 2 bases at V and 8 bases at J, with 15 bases between. The CDR3 spans 15 residues. The germline V gene has CDR1 MNHEY and CDR2 SVGAGI. This sample's TCRbeta library carried unique molecular identifier barcodes. Each CDR3 protein is one row after TCRdb ran MiXCR on the PCR reads. Of 200,000 to 250,000 distinct CDR3 sequences in the sample, roughly a quarter were seen once. Here the sequenced sample was PBMCs, mostly from graft donor cells, taken 360 days after TCRalphabeta/CD19-depleted stem cell transplant. This receptor was taken from a female patient between 2 and 15 years old who had a stem cell transplant for congenital amegakaryocytic thrombocytopenia, so the T cells may come from the graft donor. This rearrangement joins TRBV6-5 to TRBJ2-2; TRBD2 might be the D (6 bases). CDR3 nucleotide sequence: TGTGCCAGCAGTTACGAGGAGGGACGCCGTGGGGAGCTGTTTTTT. It encodes CASSYEEGRRGELFF.